This TCR beta chain originates from a study of technical replicates of blood from a few donors (TCRdb year 2017). Library preparation used the immunoSEQ multiplex PCR assay. The source is immuneACCESS, and TCRdb retained only in-frame sequences with V and J called. Part of the clones is not carried over; for the studies checked, unresolved V genes explain less than half of this, and the remainder is unexplained. The table for this sample lists just over 95,000 clones; approximately 96% of them were counted only once. The top ten clones comprise roughly 0.23% of the sample. A distance of 13 bases separates the germline ends of V and J, which lose 4 bases and 7 bases respectively. Measured from the cysteine to the phenylalanine, the CDR3 is 13 residues long. This entry keeps only the CDR3 DNA: 39 bases, framed from base 1. The germline V gene gives CDR1 as MNHEY and CDR2 as SVGAGI. On this clone: This receptor's antigen is unknown. Base qualities are not provided; no much larger clone lies one nucleotide away.

Material: T cells isolated from PBMCs. The source is a human donor in good health. The sequence links TRBV6-5 to TRBJ1-2; TRBD1 could be the D gene, as 6 bases match. This receptor has the CDR3 CASSWGQSLGYTF. The nucleotide sequence is TGTGCCAGCAGTTGGGGGCAGTCTCTTGGCTACACCTTC.